This T cell receptor beta chain was sequenced for a study of T cells in Graves' hyperthyroidism and ophthalmopathy. Amplification targeted TCR beta CDR3 regions from RNA transcripts. A first-round RT-PCR of the TCR CDR3 used the HTBI primer set. TCRdb re-analysed the multiplex PCR reads in MiXCR, keeping a single row per CDR3 protein. Of approximately 560,000 distinct CDR3 sequences listed, more than 15% are singletons. This clonotype was found many times. Trimming cost V 1 base and J 3 bases, with 16 bases left between them. Germline V gene sequence: CDR1 WSHSY, CDR2 SAAADI. This CDR3 has 16 residues.

The receptor was isolated from a woman aged 25 to 39 with Graves' hyperthyroidism. Sequencing was done on a sample of blood. The chain joins TRBV10-2 to TRBJ2-7; no reliable D call. The CDR3 sequence: CASSEFLGNLDYEQYF. The CDR3 DNA sequence: TGCGCCAGCAGTGAGTTTCTGGGAAACCTGGACTACGAGCAGTACTTC.